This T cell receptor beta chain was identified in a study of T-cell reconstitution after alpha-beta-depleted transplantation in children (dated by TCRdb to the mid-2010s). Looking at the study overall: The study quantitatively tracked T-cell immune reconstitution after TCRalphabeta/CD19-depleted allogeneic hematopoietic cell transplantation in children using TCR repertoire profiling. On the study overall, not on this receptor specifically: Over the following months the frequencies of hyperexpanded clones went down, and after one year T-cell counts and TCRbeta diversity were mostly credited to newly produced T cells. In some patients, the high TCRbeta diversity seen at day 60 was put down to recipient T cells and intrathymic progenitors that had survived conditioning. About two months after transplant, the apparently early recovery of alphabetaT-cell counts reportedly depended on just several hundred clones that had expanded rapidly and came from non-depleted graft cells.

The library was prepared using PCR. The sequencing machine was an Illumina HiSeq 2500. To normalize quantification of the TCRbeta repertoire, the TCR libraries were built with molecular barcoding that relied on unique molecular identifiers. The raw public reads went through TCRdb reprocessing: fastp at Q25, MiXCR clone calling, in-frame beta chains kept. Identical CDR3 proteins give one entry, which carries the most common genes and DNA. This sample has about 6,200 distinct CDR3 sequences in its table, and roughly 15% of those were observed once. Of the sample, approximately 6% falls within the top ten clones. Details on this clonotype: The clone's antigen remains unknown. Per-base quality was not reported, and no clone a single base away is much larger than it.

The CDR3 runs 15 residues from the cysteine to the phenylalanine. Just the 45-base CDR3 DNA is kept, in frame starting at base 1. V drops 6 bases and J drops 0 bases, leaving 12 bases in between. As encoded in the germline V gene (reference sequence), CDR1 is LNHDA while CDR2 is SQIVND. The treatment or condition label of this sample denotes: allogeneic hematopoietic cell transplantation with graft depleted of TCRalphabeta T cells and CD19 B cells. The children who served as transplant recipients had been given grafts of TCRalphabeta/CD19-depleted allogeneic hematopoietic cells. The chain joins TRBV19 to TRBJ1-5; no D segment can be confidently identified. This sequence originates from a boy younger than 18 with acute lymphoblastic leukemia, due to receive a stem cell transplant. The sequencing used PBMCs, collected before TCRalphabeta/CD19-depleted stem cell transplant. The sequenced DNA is TGTGCCAGTAGGGTGGGCAGCTATAGCAATCAGCCCCAGCATTTT. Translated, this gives CASRVGSYSNQPQHF.